This T cell receptor (beta chain) was observed in a study of T cell responses to AZD1222 COVID-19 vaccine. On this clone itself: Its matching antigen is unknown.

Study results and caveats: Recipients of AZD1222 seropositive at baseline numbered only five or six. Clonal diversity was possibly underestimated, and white British individuals and females predominated among donors. Unmutated regions of variants are reportedly targeted by nearly half of spike-specific TCRs. Spike-specific TCR breadth rose after two AZD1222 doses, and depth rose as well.

From germline, CDR1 is SNHLY and CDR2 FYNNEI. The CDR3 sequence is 13 residues long. Trimming took 1 base from V and 4 from J, leaving 7 bases between them. The data were produced by immunoSEQ multiplex PCR, yet TCRdb's version contains in-frame clones alone and is incomplete. The sample includes approximately 120,000 clones, roughly 82% seen only once; the top ten take about 26%. The clonotype originates from an adult who received the AZD1222 COVID-19 vaccine. The sequenced sample was peripheral blood, obtained 28 days after the second AZD1222 dose. The rearrangement links TRBV2 to TRBJ1-2, with a possible D match to TRBD1 (5 bases). CDR3 nucleotides: TGTGCCAGCAGTGAAGGCCAGGGCTATGGCTACACCTTC. Protein sequence: CASSEGQGYGYTF. Complete variable domain (other parts from reference TRBV2 and TRBJ1-2): EPEVTQTPSHQVTQMGQEVILRCVPISNHLYFYWYRQILGQKVEFLVSFYNNEISEKSEIFDDQFSVERPDGSNFTLKIRSTKLEDSAMYFCASSEGQGYGYTFGSGTRLTVV.